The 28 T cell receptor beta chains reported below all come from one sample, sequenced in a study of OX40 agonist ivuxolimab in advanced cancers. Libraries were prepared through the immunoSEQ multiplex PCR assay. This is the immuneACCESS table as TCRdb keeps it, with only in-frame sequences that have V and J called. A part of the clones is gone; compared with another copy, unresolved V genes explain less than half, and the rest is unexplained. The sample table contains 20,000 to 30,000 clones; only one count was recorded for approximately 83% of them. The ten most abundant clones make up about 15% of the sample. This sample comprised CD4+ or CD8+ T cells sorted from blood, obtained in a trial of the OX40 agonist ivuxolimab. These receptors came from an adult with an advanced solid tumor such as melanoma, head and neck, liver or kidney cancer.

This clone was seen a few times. The CDR3 coding sequence is TGTGCCAGCACCGAAACAGGGTTCCAGCCCCAGCATTTT. It is translated as CASTETGFQPQHF. This chain links TRBV28 with TRBJ1-5; the D gene is possibly TRBD1 (6 bases). CDR1 and CDR2 (germline): MDHEN, SYDVKM. The CDR3 contains 13 residues. With 7 bases removed from V and 7 bases from J, the gap between germline ends came to 14 bases.

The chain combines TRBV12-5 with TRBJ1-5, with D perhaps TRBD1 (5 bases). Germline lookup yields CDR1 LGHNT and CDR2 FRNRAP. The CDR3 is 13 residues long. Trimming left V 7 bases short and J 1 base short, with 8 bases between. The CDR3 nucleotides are TGTGCTAGTGTCTGGGGGAGCAATCAGCCCCAGCATTTT. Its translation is CASVWGSNQPQHF.

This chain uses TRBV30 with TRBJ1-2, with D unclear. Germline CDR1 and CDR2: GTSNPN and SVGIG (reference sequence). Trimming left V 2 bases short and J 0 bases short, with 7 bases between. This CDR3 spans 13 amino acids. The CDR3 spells CAWSLTANYGYTF. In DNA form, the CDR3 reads TGTGCCTGGAGTCTGACGGCTAACTATGGCTACACCTTC.

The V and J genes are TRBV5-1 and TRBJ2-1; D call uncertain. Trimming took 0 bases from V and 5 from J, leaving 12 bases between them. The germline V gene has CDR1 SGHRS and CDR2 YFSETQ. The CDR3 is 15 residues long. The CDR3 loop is CASSLALQVHNEQFF. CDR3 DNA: TGCGCCAGCAGCTTGGCCCTGCAGGTCCACAATGAGCAGTTCTTC. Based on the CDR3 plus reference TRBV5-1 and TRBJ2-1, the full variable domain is KAGVTQTPRYLIKTRGQQVTLSCSPISGHRSVSWYQQTPGQGLQFLFEYFSETQRNKGNFPGRFSGRQFSNSRSEMNVSTLELGDSALYLCASSLALQVHNEQFFGPGTRLTVL.

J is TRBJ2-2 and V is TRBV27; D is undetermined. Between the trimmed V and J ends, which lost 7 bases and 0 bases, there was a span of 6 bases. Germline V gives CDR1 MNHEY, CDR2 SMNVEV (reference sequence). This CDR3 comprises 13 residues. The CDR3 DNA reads TGTGCCAGCATTGACGCGAACACCGGGGAGCTGTTTTTT. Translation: CASIDANTGELFF.

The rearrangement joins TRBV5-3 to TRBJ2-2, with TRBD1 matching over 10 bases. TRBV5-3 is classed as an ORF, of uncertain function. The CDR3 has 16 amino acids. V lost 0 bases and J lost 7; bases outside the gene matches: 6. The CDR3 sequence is CARSLEGTGVDGELFF. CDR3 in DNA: TGTGCCAGAAGCTTGGAAGGGACAGGGGTGGACGGGGAGCTGTTTTTT.

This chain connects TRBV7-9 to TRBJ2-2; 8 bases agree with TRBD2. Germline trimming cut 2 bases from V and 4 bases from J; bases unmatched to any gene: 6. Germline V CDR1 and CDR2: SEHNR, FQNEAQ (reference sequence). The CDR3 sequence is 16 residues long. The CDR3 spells CASSLNPGRATGELFF. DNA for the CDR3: TGTGCCAGCAGCTTAAATCCCGGGAGGGCCACCGGGGAGCTGTTTTTT. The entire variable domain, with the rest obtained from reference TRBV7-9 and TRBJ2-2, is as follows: DTGVSQNPRHKITKRGQNVTFRCDPISEHNRLYWYRQTLGQGPEFLTYFQNEAQLEKSRLLSDRFSAERPKGSFSTLEIQRTEQGDSAMYLCASSLNPGRATGELFFGEGSRLTVL.

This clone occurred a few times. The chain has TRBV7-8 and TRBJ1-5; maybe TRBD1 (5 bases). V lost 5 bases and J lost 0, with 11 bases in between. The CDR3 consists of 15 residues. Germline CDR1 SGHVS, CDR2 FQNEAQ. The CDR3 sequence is CASSPRDHSNQPQHF. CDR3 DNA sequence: TGTGCCAGCAGCCCCAGGGACCATAGCAATCAGCCCCAGCATTTT.

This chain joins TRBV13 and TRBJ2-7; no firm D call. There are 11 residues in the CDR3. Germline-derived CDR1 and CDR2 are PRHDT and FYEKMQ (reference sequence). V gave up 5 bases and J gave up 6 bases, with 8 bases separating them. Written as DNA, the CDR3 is TGTGCCAGCAGCGCGGTAGGCGAGCAGTACTTC. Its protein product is CASSAVGEQYF.

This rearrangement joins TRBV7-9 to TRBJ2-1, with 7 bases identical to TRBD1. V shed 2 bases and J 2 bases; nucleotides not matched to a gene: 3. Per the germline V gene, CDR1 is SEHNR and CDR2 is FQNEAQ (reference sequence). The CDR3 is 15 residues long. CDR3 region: CASSLSGGAYNEQFF. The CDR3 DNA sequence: TGTGCCAGCAGCTTATCAGGGGGAGCCTACAATGAGCAGTTCTTC.

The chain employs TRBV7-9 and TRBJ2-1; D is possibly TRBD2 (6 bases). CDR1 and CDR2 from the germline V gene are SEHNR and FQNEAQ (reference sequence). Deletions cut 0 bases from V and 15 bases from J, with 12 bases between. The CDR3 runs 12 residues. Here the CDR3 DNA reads TGTGCCAGCAGCTTAGCGGCACGGGAGTCGTTCTTC. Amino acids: CASSLAARESFF.

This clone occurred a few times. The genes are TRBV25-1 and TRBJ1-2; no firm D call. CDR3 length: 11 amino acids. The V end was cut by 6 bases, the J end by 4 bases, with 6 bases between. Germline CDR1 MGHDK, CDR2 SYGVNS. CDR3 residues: CASRGVYGYTF. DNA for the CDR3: TGTGCCAGCAGGGGAGTCTATGGCTACACCTTC.

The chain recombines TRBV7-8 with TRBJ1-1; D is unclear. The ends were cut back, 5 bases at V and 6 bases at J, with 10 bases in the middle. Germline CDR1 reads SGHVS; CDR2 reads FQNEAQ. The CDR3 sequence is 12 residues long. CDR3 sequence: CASSRSGSEAFF. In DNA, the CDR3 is TGTGCCAGCAGCCGGTCGGGGTCTGAAGCTTTCTTT.

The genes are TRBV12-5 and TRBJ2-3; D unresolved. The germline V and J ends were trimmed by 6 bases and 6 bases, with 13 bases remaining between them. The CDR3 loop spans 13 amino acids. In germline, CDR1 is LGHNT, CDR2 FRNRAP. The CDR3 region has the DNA TGTGCTAGTGGACACCGACCAGGCGATACGCAGTATTTT. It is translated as CASGHRPGDTQYF.

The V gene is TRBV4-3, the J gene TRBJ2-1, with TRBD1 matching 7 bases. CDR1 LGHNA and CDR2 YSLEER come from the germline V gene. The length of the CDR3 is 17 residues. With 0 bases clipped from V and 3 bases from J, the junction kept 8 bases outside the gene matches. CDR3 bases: TGCGCCAGCAGCCAAGATCGCCACAGGGGATACTACAATGAGCAGTTCTTC. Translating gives CASSQDRHRGYYNEQFF.

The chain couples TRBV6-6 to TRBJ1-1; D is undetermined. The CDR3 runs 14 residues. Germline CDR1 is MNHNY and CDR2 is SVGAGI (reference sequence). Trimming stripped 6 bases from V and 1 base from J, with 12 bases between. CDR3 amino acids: CASSHQVGNTEAFF. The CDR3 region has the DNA TGTGCCAGCAGCCACCAGGTGGGGAACACTGAAGCTTTCTTT.

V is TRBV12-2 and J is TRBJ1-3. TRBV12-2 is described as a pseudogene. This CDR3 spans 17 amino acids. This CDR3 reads CASRLVVWGYSGNTIYF. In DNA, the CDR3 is TGTGCAAGTCGCTTAGTTGTTTGGGGGTATTCTGGAAACACCATATATTTT.

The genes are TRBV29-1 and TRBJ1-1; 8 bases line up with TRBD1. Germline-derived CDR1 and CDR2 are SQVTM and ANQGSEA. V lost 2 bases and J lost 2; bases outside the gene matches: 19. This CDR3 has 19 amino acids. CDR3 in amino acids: CSVERRYRGLDWENTEAFF. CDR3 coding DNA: TGCAGCGTTGAACGCCGTTACAGGGGGTTAGATTGGGAAAACACTGAAGCTTTCTTT.

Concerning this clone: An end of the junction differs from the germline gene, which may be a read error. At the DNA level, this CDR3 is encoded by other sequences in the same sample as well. The CDR3 DNA reads as TGCGCCAGCAGTCCCGAAGACGGGGAGCTGTTTTTT. As protein: CASSPEDGELFF. The J gene is TRBJ2-2, the V gene TRBV5-4, with D unclear. Germline V gene lookup returns CDR1 SGHNT and CDR2 YYREEE (reference sequence). The length of the CDR3 is 12 residues.

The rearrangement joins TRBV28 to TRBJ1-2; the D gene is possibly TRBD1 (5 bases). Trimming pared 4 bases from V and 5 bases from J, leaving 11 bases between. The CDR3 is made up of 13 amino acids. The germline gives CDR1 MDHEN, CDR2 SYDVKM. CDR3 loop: CASSSRGWYGYTF. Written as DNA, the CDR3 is TGTGCCAGCAGTTCTCGGGGCTGGTATGGCTACACCTTC.

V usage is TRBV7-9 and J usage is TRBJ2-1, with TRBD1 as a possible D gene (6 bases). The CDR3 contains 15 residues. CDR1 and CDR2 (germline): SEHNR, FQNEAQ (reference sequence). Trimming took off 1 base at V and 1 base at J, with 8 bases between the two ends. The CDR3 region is CASSLVGQSYNEQFF. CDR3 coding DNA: TGTGCCAGCAGCTTAGTTGGACAGTCCTACAATGAGCAGTTCTTC.

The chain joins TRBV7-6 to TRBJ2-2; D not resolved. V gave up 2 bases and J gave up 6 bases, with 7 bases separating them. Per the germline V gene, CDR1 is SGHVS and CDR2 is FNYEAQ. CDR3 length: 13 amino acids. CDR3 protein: CASSLNTAGELFF. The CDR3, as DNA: TGTGCCAGCAGCTTAAACACTGCCGGGGAGCTGTTTTTT.

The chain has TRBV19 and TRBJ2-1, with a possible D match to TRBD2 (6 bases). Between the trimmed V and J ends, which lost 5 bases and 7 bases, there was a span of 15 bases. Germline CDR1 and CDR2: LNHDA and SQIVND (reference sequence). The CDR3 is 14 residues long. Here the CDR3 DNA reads TGTGCCAGTAGTGTATCGGGACTCCGGAATGAGCAGTTCTTC. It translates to CASSVSGLRNEQFF.

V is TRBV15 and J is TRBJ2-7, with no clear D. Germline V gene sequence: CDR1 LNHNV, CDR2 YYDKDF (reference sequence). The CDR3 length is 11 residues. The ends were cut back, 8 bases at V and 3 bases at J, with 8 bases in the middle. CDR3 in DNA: TGTGCCACCGCCAAGGGCTACGAGCAGTACTTC. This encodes CATAKGYEQYF.

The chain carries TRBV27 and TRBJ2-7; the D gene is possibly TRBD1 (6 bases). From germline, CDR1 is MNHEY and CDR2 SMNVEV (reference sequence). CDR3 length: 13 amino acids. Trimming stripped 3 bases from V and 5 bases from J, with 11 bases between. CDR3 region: CASSLAGVHEQYF. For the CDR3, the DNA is TGTGCCAGCAGTTTGGCAGGGGTCCACGAGCAGTACTTC.

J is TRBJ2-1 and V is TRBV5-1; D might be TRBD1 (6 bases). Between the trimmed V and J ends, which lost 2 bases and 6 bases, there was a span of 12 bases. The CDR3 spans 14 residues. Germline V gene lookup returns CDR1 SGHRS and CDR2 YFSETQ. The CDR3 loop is CASSLVGGSNEQFF. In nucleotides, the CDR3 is TGCGCCAGCAGCTTAGTAGGGGGATCCAATGAGCAGTTCTTC.

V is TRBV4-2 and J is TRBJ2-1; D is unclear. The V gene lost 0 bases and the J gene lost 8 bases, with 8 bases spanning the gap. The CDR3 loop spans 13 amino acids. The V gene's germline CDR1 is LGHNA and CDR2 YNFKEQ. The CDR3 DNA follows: TGTGCCAGCAGCCAAGATTTTGTCGATGAGCAGTTCTTC. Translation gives CASSQDFVDEQFF.

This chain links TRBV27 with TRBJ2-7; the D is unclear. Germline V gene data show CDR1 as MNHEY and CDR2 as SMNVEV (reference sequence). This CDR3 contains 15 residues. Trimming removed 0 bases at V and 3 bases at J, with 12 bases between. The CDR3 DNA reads TGTGCCAGCAGTTTATCGCCAGGATTTAGCTACGAGCAGTACTTC. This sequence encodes CASSLSPGFSYEQYF.